The 18 T cell receptor beta chains listed next were all sequenced from one sample in a study of identical twins. TCRdb reprocessed the 5' RACE reads with MiXCR, giving one entry per CDR3 protein. The sample carries 700,000 or so distinct CDR3 sequences, 8.6% recorded once. A further study also used this sample, focusing on yellow fever vaccine responses in identical twins.

The sequenced sample consisted of PBMCs. The receptor set was obtained from a woman younger than 30 in good health.

The chain combines TRBV10-3 with TRBJ1-1, with a tentative D call TRBD1 (5 bases). Germline lookup yields CDR1 ENHRY and CDR2 SYGVKD. This CDR3 contains 14 residues. Trimming cost V 8 bases and J 3 bases, with 16 bases left between them. This chain's CDR3 is CAIGAARVDTEAFF. The CDR3 DNA reads as TGTGCCATCGGGGCAGCCCGAGTTGACACTGAAGCTTTCTTT.

The chain links TRBV4-3 to TRBJ1-2; D call uncertain. Germline lookup yields CDR1 LGHNA and CDR2 YSLEER. The ends were cut back, 5 bases at V and 8 bases at J, with 27 bases in the middle. CDR3 length: 17 residues. This CDR3 reads CASSFSSEPAKGAGYTF. The CDR3 bases are TGCGCCAGCAGCTTCAGCTCTGAACCGGCCAAGGGAGCCGGCTACACCTTC.

Many counts were recorded for this clonotype. The chain combines TRBV29-1 with TRBJ2-7; a possible D gene is TRBD1 (6 bases). Per germline, CDR1 SQVTM and CDR2 ANQGSEA. This CDR3 has 12 residues. With 4 bases removed from V and 2 bases from J, the gap between germline ends came to 9 bases. In nucleotides, the CDR3 is TGCAGCGTTGCCGGGACAACCTACGAGCAGTACTTC. This encodes CSVAGTTYEQYF.

CDR3 region: CASSFVAGGREEQYF. In DNA form, the CDR3 reads TGCGCCAGCAGCTTCGTGGCAGGGGGAAGGGAAGAGCAGTACTTC. This chain joins TRBV5-1 and TRBJ2-7; 7 bases are a match to TRBD1. Germline V gene data show CDR1 as SGHRS and CDR2 as YFSETQ. The V and J ends lost 2 bases and 7 bases, in that order; junction bases with no gene match: 12. CDR3 length equals 15 residues.

V and J are TRBV6-1 and TRBJ2-5; the D gene could be TRBD1 or TRBD2 (5 bases each). The CDR3 consists of 11 residues. Germline loops: CDR1 MNHNS, CDR2 SASEGT. Trimming stripped 6 bases from V and 5 bases from J, with 7 bases between. The CDR3 reads CASRGRETQYF. The CDR3 bases are TGTGCCAGCAGGGGACGGGAGACCCAGTACTTC.

This clonotype occurred a few times. The chain links TRBV15 to TRBJ1-1, with D possibly TRBD1 on 5 matching bases. The CDR3 covers 14 residues. Germline V gene data show CDR1 as LNHNV and CDR2 as YYDKDF (reference sequence). Trimming removed 3 bases at V and 1 base at J, with 9 bases between. CDR3 sequence (DNA): TGTGCCACCAGCAGTGACAGAAAGAACACTGAAGCTTTCTTT. This encodes CATSSDRKNTEAFF.

This clonotype turned up a few times. This sequence joins TRBV6-5 and TRBJ1-2; D gene uncertain. CDR3 length: 11 amino acids. V was clipped by 4 bases and J by 6 bases, with 6 bases between them. CDR1 MNHEY and CDR2 SVGAGI come from the germline V gene. Written as DNA, the CDR3 is TGTGCCAGCAGTTTCGGGGATGGCTACACCTTC. Its translation: CASSFGDGYTF.

This chain connects TRBV6-1 to TRBJ2-7, with D perhaps TRBD2 (5 bases). CDR3 length: 15 amino acids. Germline lookup yields CDR1 MNHNS and CDR2 SASEGT. V lost 2 bases and J 5 bases, leaving 16 bases between the germline ends. This chain's CDR3 is CASSERRLGENEQYF. CDR3 bases: TGTGCCAGCAGTGAACGGCGCCTCGGGGAGAACGAGCAGTACTTC.

This clonotype was seen only a few times. The rearrangement joins TRBV6-6 to TRBJ2-5; tentative D call: TRBD2 (6 bases). Trimming stripped 8 bases from V and 1 base from J, with 11 bases between. The CDR3 loop spans 13 amino acids. The germline V gene has CDR1 MNHNY and CDR2 SVGAGI (reference sequence). The CDR3 DNA is TGTGCCAGCCATGTGGGGGGCCAAGAGACCCAGTACTTC. Encoded protein: CASHVGGQETQYF.

The table lists this clonotype with many counts. The chain combines TRBV12-3 or TRBV12-4 with TRBJ2-7, with D perhaps matching TRBD1 or TRBD2 (5 bases each). Deletions cut 3 bases from V and 1 base from J, with 16 bases between. The CDR3 is made up of 16 amino acids. The CDR3 reads CASSFTAGTLSYEQYF. CDR3 coding DNA: TGTGCCAGCAGTTTTACCGCAGGGACCCTTTCCTACGAGCAGTACTTC.

This clonotype was counted a few times. J is TRBJ2-1 and V is TRBV18, with D maybe TRBD1 (6 bases). Per the germline V gene, CDR1 is KGHSH and CDR2 is LQKENI. V was trimmed by 1 base and J by 5 bases, leaving 12 bases between them. The CDR3 has 15 amino acids. CDR3 nucleotides: TGTGCCAGCTCACCACAGGCTCAGGGGAACAATGAGCAGTTCTTC. Protein sequence: CASSPQAQGNNEQFF.

At least ten counts were recorded for this clonotype. The chain combines TRBV7-9 with TRBJ2-5, with 7 positions matching TRBD2. With V trimmed by 4 bases and J by 5 bases, 7 bases remained unmatched. Germline CDR1 SEHNR, CDR2 FQNEAQ (reference sequence). This CDR3 comprises 14 residues. CDR3 residues: CASSSAGEWETQYF. The CDR3 DNA reads as TGTGCCAGCAGCTCGGCGGGGGAGTGGGAGACCCAGTACTTC.

The V call is TRBV11-2, the J call TRBJ2-3, with 11 bases fitting TRBD2. This CDR3 is built from 18 residues. Trimming removed 5 bases from V and 0 bases from J; junction bases left unmatched: 10. Germline CDR1 is SGHAT and CDR2 is FQNNGV. The CDR3 protein is CASSLGLAGRPSTDTQYF. As DNA, the CDR3 is TGTGCCAGCAGCCTTGGACTAGCGGGCAGACCTAGCACAGATACGCAGTATTTT.

This clonotype turned up a few times. The V call is TRBV6-2 or TRBV6-3, the J call TRBJ2-3, with TRBD2 matching over 11 bases. V was pared by 2 bases and J by 0 bases, with 16 bases of the junction left unmatched. Germline V gene data show CDR1 as MNHEY and CDR2 as SVGEGT. The CDR3 loop spans 21 amino acids. The CDR3 sequence: CASSYPALAGESWSSTDTQYF. As DNA, the CDR3 is TGTGCCAGCAGTTACCCCGCACTAGCGGGAGAGAGCTGGAGTAGCACAGATACGCAGTATTTT.

In this sample, this clonotype turned up many times. V usage is TRBV5-1 and J usage is TRBJ2-1; TRBD2 aligns across 15 bases. Per germline, CDR1 SGHRS and CDR2 YFSETQ. J lost 4 bases, V lost 3 bases, and 2 bases had no gene match. The CDR3 extends over 16 amino acids. CDR3 protein: CASSWGLAGGYNEQFF. CDR3 nucleotides: TGCGCCAGCAGCTGGGGACTAGCGGGGGGTTACAATGAGCAGTTCTTC.

This clonotype was seen repeatedly, ten times or more. The chain combines TRBV12-3 or TRBV12-4 with TRBJ2-3; the D gene could be TRBD1 or TRBD2 (7 bases each). This CDR3 has 13 amino acids. Trimming removed 11 bases at V and 3 bases at J, with 15 bases between. The CDR3 coding sequence is TGTGCCGGAGGGAGGGGGCAGACAGATACGCAGTATTTT. It encodes CAGGRGQTDTQYF.

V gene TRBV7-2 combines with J gene TRBJ2-7; D remains unclear. The germline gives CDR1 SGHTA, CDR2 FQGNSA. The V and J ends lost 4 bases and 6 bases respectively, with 13 bases between them. There are 13 residues in the CDR3. This CDR3 is CASSSQLLGEQYF. The CDR3 DNA reads as TGTGCCAGCAGCTCACAGTTGCTCGGCGAGCAGTACTTC.

This clonotype was detected many times. This chain connects TRBV7-9 to TRBJ2-3; no reliable D call. Germline V CDR1 and CDR2: SEHNR, FQNEAQ (reference sequence). Trimming removed 0 bases at V and 4 bases at J, with 2 bases between. The CDR3 length is 12 residues. CDR3 sequence: CASSLAPDTQYF. In nucleotides, the CDR3 is TGTGCCAGCAGCTTAGCGCCAGATACGCAGTATTTT.